What follows are 16 T cell receptor beta chains derived from one specimen sequenced in a study of Ad26.COV2.S vaccination and SARS-CoV-2 variants (dated by TCRdb to the early 2020s). Library prep was done by the immunoSEQ multiplex PCR assay. TCRdb retrieved this table from immuneACCESS and kept in-frame rearrangements only. Not all clones are present; in checked studies, unresolved V genes account for under half, and no reason is known for the remainder. The sample includes approximately 480,000 clones, with around nine tenths observed a single time. Jointly, the top ten make up around 13% of the sample. The treatment or condition label, as the study defines it: roughly 19 received Ad26.COV2.S at low or high dose, single or two shots; a few received placebo; per-sample allocation not given. For vaccine and placebo recipients, repertoires were sequenced using samples collected on day 63 after the first injection.

The source was peripheral blood, collected in a trial of Ad26.COV2.S vaccine versus placebo. The receptors originated from a person between 18 and 65 years old who received the Ad26.COV2.S COVID-19 vaccine or a placebo.

The chain couples TRBV19 to TRBJ1-2; 7 bases line up with TRBD1. The CDR3 has 15 amino acids. The trim removed 3 bases at V and 3 bases at J, leaving 7 bases unmatched. Germline V lookup: CDR1 LNHDA, CDR2 SQIVND (reference sequence). The CDR3 nucleotides are TGTGCCAGTAGTATTCATGAGACAGGGCACTATGGCTACACCTTC. Its protein product is CASSIHETGHYGYTF.

The V gene is TRBV10-3, the J gene TRBJ2-7; TRBD1 is a possible D gene (5 bases). Trimming took 0 bases from V and 1 from J, leaving 13 bases between them. Germline V lookup: CDR1 ENHRY, CDR2 SYGVKD. CDR3 length: 16 amino acids. The CDR3 loop reads CAISESRLGVSYEQYF. CDR3 coding DNA: TGTGCCATCAGTGAGTCTCGCCTAGGGGTATCCTACGAGCAGTACTTC.

This chain connects TRBV12-5 to TRBJ1-3; D not resolved. The CDR3 runs to 12 residues. Deletions cut 4 bases from V and 3 bases from J, with 4 bases between. The germline V gene encodes CDR1 LGHNT and CDR2 FRNRAP. The CDR3 DNA sequence: TGTGCTAGTGGTTCCGGTGGAAACACCATATATTTT. It encodes CASGSGGNTIYF.

The chain combines TRBV29-1 with TRBJ2-5; no reliable D call. The V gene lost 4 bases and the J gene lost 1 base, with 10 bases spanning the gap. Germline lookup yields CDR1 SQVTM and CDR2 ANQGSEA. CDR3 length: 13 residues. CDR3 nucleotides: TGCAGCGTTGTCTCTTCAGCCCAAGAGACCCAGTACTTC. This codes for CSVVSSAQETQYF.

The genes are TRBV28 and TRBJ2-2, with D unclear. Trimming stripped 3 bases from V and 3 bases from J, with 2 bases between. The CDR3 is 12 residues long. The germline CDR1 and CDR2 sequences are MDHEN and SYDVKM. CDR3 sequence (DNA): TGTGCCAGCAGTTTTTACACCGGGGAGCTGTTTTTT. Amino acid sequence: CASSFYTGELFF.

This clone was recorded once. Written as DNA, the CDR3 is TGTGCCAGCAGCTTCGAGGACGCCTCCTACGAGCAGTACTTC. It is translated as CASSFEDASYEQYF. V is TRBV5-5 and J is TRBJ2-7; D not certain. This CDR3 is 14 amino acids long. Trimming shortened V by 2 bases and J by 0 bases, and 9 bases separated the two germline ends. Germline CDR1 is SGHKS and CDR2 is YYEKEE (reference sequence).

This clone was observed a single time. The CDR3 DNA reads TGTGCCAGCAGTTACTTACAGGGGAACTATGGCTACACCTTC. This translates into CASSYLQGNYGYTF. The gene calls are TRBV6-2 or TRBV6-3 and TRBJ1-2; 7 bases align to TRBD1. V shed 1 base and J 2 bases; nucleotides not matched to a gene: 1. The CDR3 runs to 14 residues. Germline V gene lookup returns CDR1 MNHEY and CDR2 SVGEGT.

J is TRBJ2-2 and V is TRBV5-1, with D unclear. This CDR3 is built from 14 residues. Looked up from germline, CDR1 is SGHRS and CDR2 is YFSETQ. With 2 bases removed from V and 4 bases from J, the gap between germline ends came to 9 bases. In nucleotides, the CDR3 is TGCGCCAGCAGCTTAGTACTAACCACCGGGGAGCTGTTTTTT. It yields the protein CASSLVLTTGELFF.

This clone was seen only once. This chain links TRBV28 with TRBJ2-7, with D perhaps matching TRBD2 (5 bases). The length of the CDR3 is 14 residues. Trimming took off 5 bases at V and 2 bases at J, with 13 bases between the two ends. Germline assignment: CDR1 MDHEN and CDR2 SYDVKM. The CDR3 nucleotides read TGTGCCAGCAGTGCACCCGGGGTTACCTACGAGCAGTACTTC. Its protein is CASSAPGVTYEQYF.

CDR3 residues: CASSSLMGNTGELFF. The CDR3 DNA is TGTGCCAGCAGCTCCCTCATGGGTAACACCGGGGAGCTGTTTTTT. The J gene is TRBJ2-2, the V gene TRBV11-2; unclear D gene. The CDR3 extends over 15 amino acids. Germline CDR1 SGHAT, CDR2 FQNNGV. V lost 4 bases and J lost 2, with 11 bases in between.

The chain combines TRBV29-1 with TRBJ1-6, with 9 nucleotides matching TRBD1. This CDR3 has 14 amino acids. Germline V lookup: CDR1 SQVTM, CDR2 ANQGSEA. Trimming cost V 5 bases and J 10 bases; bases outside gene matches: 9. Here the CDR3 reads CSVKSGTGNSPLHF. The CDR3 nucleotides are TGCAGCGTTAAATCCGGGACAGGGAACTCACCCCTCCACTTT.

The J gene is TRBJ1-3, the V gene TRBV7-2; D possibly corresponds to TRBD1 (6 bases). The CDR3 extends over 16 amino acids. V shed 5 bases and J shed 5 bases, with 19 bases lying between them. Germline values: CDR1 SGHTA, CDR2 FQGNSA. CDR3 coding DNA: TGTGCCAGCAGCCTTATATCGGGGGCTCCGCGAAACACCATATATTTT. As protein: CASSLISGAPRNTIYF.

The J gene is TRBJ1-1, the V gene TRBV6-5; D unclear. The V end was cut by 7 bases, the J end by 3 bases, with 6 bases between. Germline CDR1 and CDR2: MNHEY and SVGAGI. The CDR3 covers 11 residues. The CDR3 coding sequence is TGTGCCAGCAATGGGTACACTGAAGCTTTCTTT. The encoded protein is CASNGYTEAFF.

The chain couples TRBV7-8 to TRBJ2-2; TRBD1 matches 7 bases. Germline CDR1 SGHVS, CDR2 FQNEAQ. CDR3 length: 14 residues. V lost 7 bases, J lost 3 bases, and 5 bases stayed unmatched. CDR3 sequence reads: CASNKGADTGELFF. CDR3 DNA: TGTGCCAGCAATAAGGGGGCAGACACCGGGGAGCTGTTTTTT.

The V and J genes are TRBV6-6 and TRBJ1-1; TRBD1 is a possible D gene (6 bases). The length of the CDR3 is 14 residues. Germline values: CDR1 MNHNY, CDR2 SVGAGI (reference sequence). V was pared by 6 bases and J by 1 base, with 12 bases between. CDR3 DNA: TGTGCCAGCAGACGGGACACATGGAACACTGAAGCTTTCTTT. Residues: CASRRDTWNTEAFF.

The chain is built from TRBV28 and TRBJ1-5; tentative D call: TRBD1 (5 bases). V dropped 2 bases and J dropped 0 bases, with 23 bases sitting between them. Germline values: CDR1 MDHEN, CDR2 SYDVKM. This CDR3 has 20 amino acids. As DNA, the CDR3 is TGTGCCAGCAGTTTACTGAATCAACCGAGGGGACGGACTAGCAATCAGCCCCAGCATTTT. Translation: CASSLLNQPRGRTSNQPQHF.